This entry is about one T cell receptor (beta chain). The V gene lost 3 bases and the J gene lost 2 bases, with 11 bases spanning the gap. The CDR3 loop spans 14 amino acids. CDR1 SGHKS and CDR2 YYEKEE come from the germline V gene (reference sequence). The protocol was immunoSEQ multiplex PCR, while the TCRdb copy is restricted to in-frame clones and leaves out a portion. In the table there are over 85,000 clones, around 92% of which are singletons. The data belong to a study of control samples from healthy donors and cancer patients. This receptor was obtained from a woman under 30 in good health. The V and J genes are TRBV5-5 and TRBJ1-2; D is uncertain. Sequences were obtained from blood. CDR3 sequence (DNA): TGTGCCAGCAGCTGGAGTACAAAAAACTATGGCTACACCTTC. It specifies CASSWSTKNYGYTF.